This TCR beta chain was found in a study of early T cells in non-severe SARS-CoV-2 infection. This clonotype was observed at least ten times. Attachment of unique molecular identifiers to individual cDNA molecules was performed. TCRdb re-analysed the 5' RACE reads in MiXCR, keeping a single row per CDR3 protein. The profile covers around 56,000 distinct CDR3 sequences, with around 8% appearing a single time and over 9.5% taken by the ten largest. The CDR3 is 16 residues long. With 5 bases clipped from V and 4 bases from J, the junction kept 6 bases outside the gene matches. Germline-derived CDR1 and CDR2 are SGHNT and YENEEA.

The clonotype originates from an adult who was a healthcare worker with PCR-confirmed SARS-CoV-2 infection or an uninfected control (not recorded which). This chain joins TRBV11-3 and TRBJ2-5; 14 bases match TRBD2. The starting material was whole blood, obtained at baseline. The CDR3, as DNA: TGTGCCAGCAGCCCTGGGACTAGCGGGAGTGGAGAGACCCAGTACTTC. Protein product: CASSPGTSGSGETQYF.